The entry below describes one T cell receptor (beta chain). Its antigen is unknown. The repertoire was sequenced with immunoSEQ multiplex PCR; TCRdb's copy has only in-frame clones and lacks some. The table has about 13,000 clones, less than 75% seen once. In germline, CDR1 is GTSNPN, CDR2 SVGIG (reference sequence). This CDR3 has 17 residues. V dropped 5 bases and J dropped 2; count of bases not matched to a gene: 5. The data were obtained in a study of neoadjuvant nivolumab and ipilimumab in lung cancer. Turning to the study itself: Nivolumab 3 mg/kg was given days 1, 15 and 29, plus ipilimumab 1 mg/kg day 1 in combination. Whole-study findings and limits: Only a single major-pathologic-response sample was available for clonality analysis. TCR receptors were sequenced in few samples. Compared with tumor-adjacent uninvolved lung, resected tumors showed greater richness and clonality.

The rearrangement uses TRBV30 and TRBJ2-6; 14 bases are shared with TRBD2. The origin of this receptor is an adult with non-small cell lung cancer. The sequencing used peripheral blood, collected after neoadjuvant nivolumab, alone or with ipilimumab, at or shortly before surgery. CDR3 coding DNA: TGTGCCTGGGCGGGGACTAGCGGGAGAGCTGGGGCCAACGTCCTGACTTTC. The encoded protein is CAWAGTSGRAGANVLTF.